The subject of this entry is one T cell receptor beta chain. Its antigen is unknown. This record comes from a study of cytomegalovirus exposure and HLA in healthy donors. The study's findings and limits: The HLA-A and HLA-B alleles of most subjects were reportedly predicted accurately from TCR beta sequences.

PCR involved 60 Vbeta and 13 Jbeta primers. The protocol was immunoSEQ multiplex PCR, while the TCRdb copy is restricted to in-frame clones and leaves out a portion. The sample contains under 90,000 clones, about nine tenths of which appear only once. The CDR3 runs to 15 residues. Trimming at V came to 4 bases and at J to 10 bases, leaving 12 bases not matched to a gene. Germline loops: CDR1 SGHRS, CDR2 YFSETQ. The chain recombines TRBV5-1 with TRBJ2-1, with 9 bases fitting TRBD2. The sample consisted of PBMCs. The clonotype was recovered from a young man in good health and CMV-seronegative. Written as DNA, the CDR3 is TGCGCCAGCAGCATTGCTAGCGGGACTCCAGCCGAGCAGTTCTTC. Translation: CASSIASGTPAEQFF.